What follows are 20 T cell receptor beta chains derived from one specimen sequenced in a study of blood T cells in healthy people across ages. A J-beta primer mix and a sample-barcoded 5' primer were used in a second PCR of roughly 7 to 12 cycles. TCRdb reprocessed the 5' RACE reads with MiXCR, giving one entry per CDR3 protein. The sample has more than 1.4 million distinct CDR3 sequences, around two fifths seen once. Source material: blood. These receptors came from a woman aged 18-29 years in good health.

The table lists this clonotype with a few counts. CDR3 in DNA: TGTGCCATCGGACGCCGGGGGGGCACAGATACGCAGTATTTT. Encoded protein: CAIGRRGGTDTQYF. The chain combines TRBV10-3 with TRBJ2-3; 7 positions agree with TRBD2. V gave up 8 bases and J gave up 1 base; unmatched junction bases: 6. This CDR3 contains 14 residues. CDR1 ENHRY and CDR2 SYGVKD come from the germline V gene.

The chain uses TRBV7-9 and TRBJ1-1, with TRBD1 matching 8 bases. The CDR3 loop spans 14 amino acids. Germline CDR1 is SEHNR and CDR2 is FQNEAQ (reference sequence). The trim removed 6 bases at V and 0 bases at J, leaving 3 bases unmatched. CDR3 sequence reads: CASRRTGLNTEAFF. For the CDR3, the DNA is TGTGCCAGCAGACGGACAGGGTTGAACACTGAAGCTTTCTTT.

The gene calls are TRBV7-9 and TRBJ2-3, with D maybe TRBD2 (5 bases). Germline V gene sequence: CDR1 SEHNR, CDR2 FQNEAQ (reference sequence). The CDR3 consists of 15 residues. The V end was cut by 2 bases, the J end by 0 bases, with 9 bases between. The CDR3 reads CASSLYRTSTDTQYF. CDR3 DNA sequence: TGTGCCAGCAGCTTATACCGGACTAGCACAGATACGCAGTATTTT.

V usage is TRBV10-2 and J usage is TRBJ2-7, with D possibly matching TRBD1 (5 bases). CDR1 WSHSY and CDR2 SAAADI come from the germline V gene. The CDR3 is 16 amino acids. V was pared by 2 bases and J by 5 bases, with 19 bases between. The CDR3, as DNA: TGCGCCAGCAGTGAGCCAGCAGGGTATGGTGTAGACGAGCAGTACTTC. It is translated as CASSEPAGYGVDEQYF.

The chain is built from TRBV20-1 and TRBJ2-1, with a possible D match to TRBD2 (5 bases). The CDR3 sequence is 12 residues long. V was shortened by 4 bases and J by 5 bases, with 9 bases between the two germline ends. The germline V gene encodes CDR1 DFQATT and CDR2 SNEGSKA (reference sequence). As DNA, the CDR3 is TGCAGTGCTATAGCGTCCAACAATGAGCAGTTCTTC. This translates into CSAIASNNEQFF.

This clonotype came up a few times. The chain combines TRBV4-1 with TRBJ1-2, with a possible D match to TRBD1 (5 bases). The CDR3 totals 15 residues. Germline lookup yields CDR1 MGHRA and CDR2 YSYEKL. V was trimmed by 1 base and J by 5 bases, leaving 14 bases between them. The chain's CDR3 is CASSQVGTDLYGYTF. Written as DNA, the CDR3 is TGCGCCAGCAGCCAAGTAGGGACCGATCTTTATGGCTACACCTTC.

CDR3 nucleotides: TGTGCCTGGAGGGCAGGGGTGGTCACTGAAGCTTTCTTT. Its protein product is CAWRAGVVTEAFF. The chain is built from TRBV30 and TRBJ1-1; D possibly corresponds to TRBD1 (6 bases). The CDR3 runs 13 residues. Germline loops: CDR1 GTSNPN, CDR2 SVGIG (reference sequence). With 3 bases removed from V and 4 bases from J, the gap between germline ends came to 12 bases.

This chain joins TRBV12-3 or TRBV12-4 and TRBJ2-5; tentative D call: TRBD2 (6 bases). The CDR3 is 14 amino acids. Deletions cut 6 bases from V and 3 bases from J, with 14 bases between. As DNA, the CDR3 is TGTGCCAGCAGCAACGGACGGAGGGAAGAGACCCAGTACTTC. It encodes CASSNGRREETQYF.

The chain combines TRBV3-1 with TRBJ1-2; D ambiguous. Germline lookup yields CDR1 LGHDT and CDR2 YNNKEL (reference sequence). V was shortened by 1 base and J by 8 bases, with 14 bases between the two germline ends. The CDR3 consists of 14 residues. Written as DNA, the CDR3 is TGTGCCAGCAGCCAAGGTCGGGCCCGCGTGGGCTACACCTTC. As protein: CASSQGRARVGYTF.

This clonotype was recorded a few times. J is TRBJ1-4 and V is TRBV6-5, with 7 positions matching TRBD1. CDR3 size: 14 residues. Germline values: CDR1 MNHEY, CDR2 SVGAGI. V was pared by 5 bases and J by 4 bases, with 4 bases of the junction left unmatched. The CDR3 nucleotides are TGTGCCAGCAGTCGGGGACAGATTAATGAAAAACTGTTTTTT. Translating it yields CASSRGQINEKLFF.

This clonotype was detected only a few times. The chain couples TRBV7-2 to TRBJ2-1; weak D call: TRBD2 (6 bases). The CDR3 is 16 amino acids. Germline CDR1 SGHTA, CDR2 FQGNSA. The V end lost 5 bases, the J end lost 2 bases, and 16 bases lay between the germline ends. The CDR3: CASSPRGSGPYNEQFF. In DNA, the CDR3 is TGTGCCAGCAGCCCCCGGGGGAGCGGGCCCTACAATGAGCAGTTCTTC.

This clonotype showed up just once. The rearrangement uses TRBV7-2 and TRBJ2-1; 7 bases match TRBD2. Unmatched junction bases numbered 9, after V lost 3 bases and J lost 13 bases. Looked up from germline, CDR1 is SGHTA and CDR2 is FQGNSA. The CDR3 is 13 amino acids. The CDR3 coding sequence is TGTGCCAGCAGCTTTGGACTAGAGGAGATTCAGTTCTTC. Encoded protein: CASSFGLEEIQFF.

Comments on this clonotype: Given a much more abundant clone one base away, this may be a read error. The V and J genes are TRBV5-1 and TRBJ2-7; D is undetermined. CDR3 length equals 12 residues. Germline lookup yields CDR1 SGHRS and CDR2 YFSETQ. CDR3 nucleotides: TGCGCCAGCAGCCGGGTGGCCTACGGGCAGTACTTC. Translation gives CASSRVAYGQYF.

This clonotype showed up just a few times. V gene TRBV20-1 combines with J gene TRBJ1-4; D not resolved. Trimming cost V 0 bases and J 4 bases, with 3 bases left between them. Germline CDR1 and CDR2: DFQATT and SNEGSKA (reference sequence). This CDR3 is 12 amino acids long. CDR3 sequence (DNA): TGCAGTGCTAGAGACCTTAATGAAAAACTGTTTTTT. Protein: CSARDLNEKLFF.

This clonotype showed up just a few times. V gene TRBV27 combines with J gene TRBJ2-3, with D possibly TRBD1 on 6 matching bases. Looked up from germline, CDR1 is MNHEY and CDR2 is SMNVEV (reference sequence). Trimming removed 4 bases from V and 2 bases from J, with 10 bases in between. This CDR3 contains 14 residues. CDR3 sequence reads: CASSYPGATDTQYF. DNA for the CDR3: TGTGCCAGCAGTTACCCAGGGGCCACAGATACGCAGTATTTT.

There are a few counts of this clonotype. This chain connects TRBV27 to TRBJ2-7, with D perhaps matching TRBD2 (7 bases). CDR1 is MNHEY and CDR2 is SMNVEV in the germline V gene (reference sequence). Trimming cost V 5 bases and J 4 bases, with 15 bases left between them. The CDR3 consists of 14 residues. In nucleotides, the CDR3 is TGTGCCAGCAGTCCCATGGGGGGGCTGTACGAGCAGTACTTC. It translates to CASSPMGGLYEQYF.

This clonotype was counted a few times. The chain links TRBV29-1 to TRBJ2-3, with 7 bases identical to TRBD2. CDR1 and CDR2 from the germline V gene are SQVTM and ANQGSEA. The CDR3 has 14 residues. V gave up 6 bases and J gave up 2 bases; unmatched junction bases: 8. CDR3 residues: CSVVSSGNTDTQYF. For the CDR3, the DNA is TGCAGCGTAGTCTCAAGCGGGAACACAGATACGCAGTATTTT.

This clonotype was counted between two and nine times. This chain uses TRBV12-3 or TRBV12-4 with TRBJ2-1; either TRBD1 or TRBD2 may fit D (5 bases each). V lost 2 bases and J lost 5, with 22 bases in between. The CDR3 has 18 amino acids. As DNA, the CDR3 is TGTGCCAGCAGTTTAATCGGGAAGGGGTTAGCCCCAGACAATGAGCAGTTCTTC. Its protein is CASSLIGKGLAPDNEQFF.

V is TRBV20-1 and J is TRBJ1-3; TRBD1 might be the D (5 bases). The CDR3 contains 17 residues. Germline V gene lookup returns CDR1 DFQATT and CDR2 SNEGSKA (reference sequence). Deletions cut 0 bases from V and 0 bases from J, with 15 bases between. The DNA of the CDR3 is TGCAGTGCTAGAGAATTCGGGCAGGGATTCTCTGGAAACACCATATATTTT. This translates into CSAREFGQGFSGNTIYF.

This clonotype was seen more than once but under ten times. This chain links TRBV20-1 with TRBJ1-2; D is undetermined. Germline CDR1 and CDR2: DFQATT and SNEGSKA (reference sequence). The CDR3 runs to 14 residues. With 3 bases removed from V and 0 bases from J, the gap between germline ends came to 11 bases. The CDR3 DNA is TGCAGTGCTAGTTTAGGGCCAGCTAACTATGGCTACACCTTC. It is translated as CSASLGPANYGYTF.